The rows below give T cell receptor beta chains drawn from one sample of a study of CD8 T cells in ankylosing spondylitis. One entry per CDR3 protein, called by TCRdb with MiXCR from the 5' RACE reads. This sample has 200,000 to 250,000 distinct CDR3 sequences, with about a quarter found just once. The specimen sequenced was blood, either unsorted or a sorted T cell fraction (not recorded which). Receptor source: a male donor with ankylosing spondylitis or in good health (not recorded which). Each CDR3 is given with its conserved first and last residue. D genes are given only for firm matches. Only part of the rows carry a size: once, few, many, or a class if the clone is expanded.

clone_size: few
j_call: TRBJ1-5
v_call: TRBV7-2
d_call: NA
cdr3_nt: TGTGCCAGCAGCTTGGGGTCGAGCCAGCCCCAGCATTTT
cdr3_aa: CASSLGSSQPQHF

clone_size: many
j_call: TRBJ2-3
v_call: TRBV6-5
d_call: NA
cdr3_nt: TGTGCCAGCAGTTACTCGCCGCCGGGAGTGAGCGATACGCAGTATTTT
cdr3_aa: CASSYSPPGVSDTQYF

clone_size: many
j_call: TRBJ2-5
v_call: TRBV9
d_call: TRBD2
cdr3_nt: TGTGCCAGCAGCGTAGGTGTAGCGGGGGCTCAAGAGACCCAGTACTTC
cdr3_aa: CASSVGVAGAQETQYF

clone_size: many
j_call: TRBJ2-3
v_call: TRBV7-2
d_call: TRBD2
cdr3_nt: TGTGCCAGCAGCCGCTTGACTAGCGGGAGGGCGAAAGATACGCAGTATTTT
cdr3_aa: CASSRLTSGRAKDTQYF

clone_size: NA
j_call: TRBJ1-4
v_call: TRBV6-4
d_call: NA
cdr3_nt: TGTGCCAGCAGCCTCCGGCCCGGGGGGTTCGAAAAACTGTTTTTT
cdr3_aa: CASSLRPGGFEKLFF

clone_size: many
j_call: TRBJ2-2
v_call: TRBV12-3/TRBV12-4
d_call: NA
cdr3_nt: TGTGCCAGCAGTTTATGGGTCGGGGAGCTGTTTTTT
cdr3_aa: CASSLWVGELFF

clone_size: few
j_call: TRBJ2-7
v_call: TRBV12-3/TRBV12-4
d_call: NA
cdr3_nt: TGTGCCAGCAGTTTAGCGCAACCACCCTACGAGCAGTACTTC
cdr3_aa: CASSLAQPPYEQYF

clone_size: many
j_call: TRBJ1-5
v_call: TRBV12-3/TRBV12-4
d_call: TRBD1
cdr3_nt: TGTGCCAGCAGCAGGGGGGCTGGGAGCAATCAGCCCCAGCATTTT
cdr3_aa: CASSRGAGSNQPQHF

clone_size: many
j_call: TRBJ2-6
v_call: TRBV15
d_call: NA
cdr3_nt: TGTGCCACCAGGGAATCTGGGGCCAACGTCCTGACTTTC
cdr3_aa: CATRESGANVLTF

clone_size: many
j_call: TRBJ1-2
v_call: TRBV20-1
d_call: NA
cdr3_nt: TGCAGTGCTAGACCCGGGACAAGCAATGGCTACACCTTC
cdr3_aa: CSARPGTSNGYTF

clone_size: few
j_call: TRBJ1-3
v_call: TRBV20-1
d_call: NA
cdr3_nt: TGCAGTGCCGAGGAAACCTCTGGAAACACCATATATTTT
cdr3_aa: CSAEETSGNTIYF

clone_size: NA
j_call: TRBJ2-5
v_call: TRBV6-1
d_call: TRBD1
cdr3_nt: TGTGCCAGCAGTGCCTCCGGGACAGGGGGGACCCAGTACTTC
cdr3_aa: CASSASGTGGTQYF

clone_size: NA
j_call: TRBJ2-7
v_call: TRBV4-2
d_call: TRBD2
cdr3_nt: TGTGCCAGCAGCCAAGATCAGAGCGGGAAGCTTGGCCAGTACTTC
cdr3_aa: CASSQDQSGKLGQYF

clone_size: many
j_call: TRBJ1-1
v_call: TRBV7-3
d_call: TRBD1
cdr3_nt: TGTGCCAGCAGCTTAAAAGGGATCGGACAGGGAGGCACTGAAGCTTTCTTT
cdr3_aa: CASSLKGIGQGGTEAFF

clone_size: many
j_call: TRBJ2-5
v_call: TRBV12-3/TRBV12-4
d_call: TRBD1
cdr3_nt: TGTGCCAGCACGGACAGGGATGAGACCCAGTACTTC
cdr3_aa: CASTDRDETQYF

clone_size: few
j_call: TRBJ2-1
v_call: TRBV20-1
d_call: NA
cdr3_nt: TGCAGTGCTGTCCTAAAGGTTGGGTCTAATGAGCAGTTCTTC
cdr3_aa: CSAVLKVGSNEQFF

clone_size: few
j_call: TRBJ2-7
v_call: TRBV20-1
d_call: TRBD2
cdr3_nt: TGCAGTGCTGTGGGACTAGCGGGAGTGAGCGAGCAGTACTTC
cdr3_aa: CSAVGLAGVSEQYF

clone_size: NA
j_call: TRBJ2-1
v_call: TRBV20-1
d_call: TRBD2
cdr3_nt: TGCAGTGCTAGTGGCGGGAGAGGTGGCAATGAGCAGTTCTTC
cdr3_aa: CSASGGRGGNEQFF

clone_size: many
j_call: TRBJ2-7
v_call: TRBV6-1
d_call: NA
cdr3_nt: TGTGCCAGCAGTACCACCGGGGACACCACCTACGAGCAGTACTTC
cdr3_aa: CASSTTGDTTYEQYF

clone_size: many
j_call: TRBJ2-1
v_call: TRBV6-1
d_call: TRBD1
cdr3_nt: TGTGCCAGCAGAGACAGGGACAGGGGACACAATGAGCAGTTCTTC
cdr3_aa: CASRDRDRGHNEQFF

clone_size: many
j_call: TRBJ2-5
v_call: TRBV4-3
d_call: NA
cdr3_nt: TGCGCCAGCAGCCAAGTAGGAGTCGGAGAGACCCAGTACTTC
cdr3_aa: CASSQVGVGETQYF

clone_size: many
j_call: TRBJ2-7
v_call: TRBV20-1
d_call: NA
cdr3_nt: TGCAGTGCTAGGGGGACGGCGAGCGGCTACGAGCAGTACTTC
cdr3_aa: CSARGTASGYEQYF